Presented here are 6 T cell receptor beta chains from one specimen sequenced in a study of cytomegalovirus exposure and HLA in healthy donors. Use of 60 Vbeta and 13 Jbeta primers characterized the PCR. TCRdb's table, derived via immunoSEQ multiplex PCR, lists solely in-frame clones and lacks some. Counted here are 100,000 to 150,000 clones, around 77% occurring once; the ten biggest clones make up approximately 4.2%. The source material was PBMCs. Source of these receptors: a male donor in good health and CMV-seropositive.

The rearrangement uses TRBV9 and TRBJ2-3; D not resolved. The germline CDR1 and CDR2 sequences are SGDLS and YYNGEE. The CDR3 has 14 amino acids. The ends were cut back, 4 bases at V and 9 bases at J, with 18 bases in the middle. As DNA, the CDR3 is TGTGCCAGCAGCACCCCCTTTAGAAGTGAAACGCAGTATTTT. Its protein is CASSTPFRSETQYF.

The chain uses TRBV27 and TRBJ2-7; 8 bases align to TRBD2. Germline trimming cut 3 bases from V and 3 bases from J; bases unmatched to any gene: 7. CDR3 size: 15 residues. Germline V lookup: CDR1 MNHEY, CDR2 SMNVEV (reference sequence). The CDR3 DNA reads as TGTGCCAGCAGTTTTCGGGAGGGCGGCTTCTACGAGCAGTACTTC. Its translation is CASSFREGGFYEQYF.

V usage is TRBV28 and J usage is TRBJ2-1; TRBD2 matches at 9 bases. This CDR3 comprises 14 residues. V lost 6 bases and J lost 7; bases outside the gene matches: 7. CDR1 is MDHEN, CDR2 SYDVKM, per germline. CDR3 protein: CASSSGTSLNEQFF. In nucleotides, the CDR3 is TGTGCCAGCAGCTCCGGGACTAGCTTAAATGAGCAGTTCTTC.

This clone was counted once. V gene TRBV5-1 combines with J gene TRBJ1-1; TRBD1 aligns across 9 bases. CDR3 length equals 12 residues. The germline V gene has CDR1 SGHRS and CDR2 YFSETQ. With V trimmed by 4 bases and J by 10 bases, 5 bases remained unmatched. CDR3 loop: CASSGDRAGAFF. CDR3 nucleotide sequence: TGCGCCAGCAGCGGGGACAGGGCGGGAGCTTTCTTT. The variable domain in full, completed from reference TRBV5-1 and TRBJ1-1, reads KAGVTQTPRYLIKTRGQQVTLSCSPISGHRSVSWYQQTPGQGLQFLFEYFSETQRNKGNFPGRFSGRQFSNSRSEMNVSTLELGDSALYLCASSGDRAGAFFGQGTRLTVV.

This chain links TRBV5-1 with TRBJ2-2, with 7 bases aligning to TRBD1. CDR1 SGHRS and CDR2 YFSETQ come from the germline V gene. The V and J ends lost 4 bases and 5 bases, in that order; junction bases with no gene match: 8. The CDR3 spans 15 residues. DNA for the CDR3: TGCGCCAGCAGCGGGAACAGGGGCGGAACCGGGGAGCTGTTTTTT. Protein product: CASSGNRGGTGELFF.

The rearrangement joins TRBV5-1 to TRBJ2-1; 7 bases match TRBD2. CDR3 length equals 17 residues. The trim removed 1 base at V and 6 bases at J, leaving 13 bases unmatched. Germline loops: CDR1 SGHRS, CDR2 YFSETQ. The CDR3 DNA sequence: TGCGCCAGCAGCTTGAGGTTTTTAGCGGGTGGAGGCAATGAGCAGTTCTTC. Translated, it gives CASSLRFLAGGGNEQFF.